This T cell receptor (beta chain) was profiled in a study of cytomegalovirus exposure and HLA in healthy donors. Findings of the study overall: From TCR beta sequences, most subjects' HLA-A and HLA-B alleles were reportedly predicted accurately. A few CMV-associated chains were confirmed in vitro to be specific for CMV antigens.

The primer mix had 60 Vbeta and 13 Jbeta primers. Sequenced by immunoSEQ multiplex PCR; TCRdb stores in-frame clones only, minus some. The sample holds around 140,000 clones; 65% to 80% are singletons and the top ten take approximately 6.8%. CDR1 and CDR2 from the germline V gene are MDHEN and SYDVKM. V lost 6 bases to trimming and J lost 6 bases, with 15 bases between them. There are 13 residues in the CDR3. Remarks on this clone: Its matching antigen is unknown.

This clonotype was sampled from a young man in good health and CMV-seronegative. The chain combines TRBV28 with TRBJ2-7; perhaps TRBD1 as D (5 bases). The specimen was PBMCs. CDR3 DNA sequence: TGTGCCAGCAGCCCCTCAGGGAAATTCGAGCAGTACTTC. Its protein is CASSPSGKFEQYF.